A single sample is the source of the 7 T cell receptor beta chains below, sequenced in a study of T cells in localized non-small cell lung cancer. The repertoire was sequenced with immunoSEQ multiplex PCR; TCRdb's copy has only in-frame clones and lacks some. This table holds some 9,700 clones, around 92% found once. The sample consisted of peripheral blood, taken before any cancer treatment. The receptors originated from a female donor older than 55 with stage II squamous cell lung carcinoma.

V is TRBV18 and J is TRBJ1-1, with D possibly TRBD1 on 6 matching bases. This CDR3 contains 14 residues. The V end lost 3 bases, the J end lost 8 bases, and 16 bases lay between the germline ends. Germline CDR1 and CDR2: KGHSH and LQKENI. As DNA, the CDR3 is TGTGCCAGCTCACCCCTCCAGGGGCAGGCGGAAGCTTTCTTT. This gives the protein CASSPLQGQAEAFF.

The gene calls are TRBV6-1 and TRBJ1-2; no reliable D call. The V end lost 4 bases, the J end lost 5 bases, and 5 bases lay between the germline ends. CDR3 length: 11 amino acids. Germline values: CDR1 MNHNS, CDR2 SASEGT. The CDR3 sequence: CASSGGYGYTF. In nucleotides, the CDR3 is TGTGCCAGCAGTGGGGGATATGGCTACACCTTC.

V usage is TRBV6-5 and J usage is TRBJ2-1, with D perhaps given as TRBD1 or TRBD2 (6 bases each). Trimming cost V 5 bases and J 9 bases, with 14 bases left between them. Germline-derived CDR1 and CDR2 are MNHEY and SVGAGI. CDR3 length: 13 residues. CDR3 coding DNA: TGTGCCAGCAGTAGGGGGGTAGGGACTGAGCAGTTCTTC. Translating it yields CASSRGVGTEQFF.

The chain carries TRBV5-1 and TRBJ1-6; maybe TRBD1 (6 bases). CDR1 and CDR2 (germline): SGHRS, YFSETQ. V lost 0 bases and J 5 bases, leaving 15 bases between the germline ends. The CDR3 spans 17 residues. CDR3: CASSLDTLDRDNSPLHF. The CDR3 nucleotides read TGCGCCAGCAGCTTGGATACCCTGGACAGAGATAATTCACCCCTCCACTTT.

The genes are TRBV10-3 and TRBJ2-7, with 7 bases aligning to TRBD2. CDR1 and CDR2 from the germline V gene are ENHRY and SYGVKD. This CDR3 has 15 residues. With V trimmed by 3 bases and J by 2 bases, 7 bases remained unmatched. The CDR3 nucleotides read TGTGCCATCAGTGAAGGGGTCGCGGGGGCCTACGAGCAGTACGTC. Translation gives CAISEGVAGAYEQYV.

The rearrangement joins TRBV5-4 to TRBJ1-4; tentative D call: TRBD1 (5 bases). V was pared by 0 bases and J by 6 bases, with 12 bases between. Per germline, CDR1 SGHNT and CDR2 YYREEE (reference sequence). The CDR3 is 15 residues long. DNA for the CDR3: TGTGCCAGCAGCTTGGGAACAGGCTGGTATGAAAAACTGTTTTTT. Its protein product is CASSLGTGWYEKLFF.

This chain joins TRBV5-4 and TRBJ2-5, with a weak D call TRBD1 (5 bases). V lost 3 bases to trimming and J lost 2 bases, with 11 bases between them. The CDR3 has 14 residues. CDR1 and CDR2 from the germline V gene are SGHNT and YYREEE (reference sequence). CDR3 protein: CASSSLQEQETQYF. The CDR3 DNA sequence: TGTGCCAGCAGCTCTCTACAGGAGCAAGAGACCCAGTACTTC.